The T cell receptor (beta chain) described here comes from a study of blood T cell repertoires in COVID-19. Study context: Samples of COVID-19 (acute and convalescent) were obtained from the United States, Italy and Spain. From T cells, B-cell-depleted T cells, or PBMCs came the material, which was cDNA or gDNA.

The CDR3 is 17 residues long. J was trimmed by 3 bases and V by 7 bases; bases with no gene match: 12. Germline lookup yields CDR1 SGHRS and CDR2 YFSETQ. Sequencing used immunoSEQ multiplex PCR; TCRdb keeps in-frame clones, though not all of them. The sample has about 250,000 clones, roughly 80% seen once. Source material: peripheral blood. The clonotype comes from a man older than 75 with acute or convalescent COVID-19. J is TRBJ2-3 and V is TRBV5-1; 12 positions agree with TRBD2. The CDR3 sequence is CASGPNPSGGATDTQYF. The CDR3, as DNA: TGCGCCAGCGGCCCAAACCCTAGCGGGGGGGCAACAGATACGCAGTATTTT. Full variable domain (missing parts from reference TRBV5-1 and TRBJ2-3): KAGVTQTPRYLIKTRGQQVTLSCSPISGHRSVSWYQQTPGQGLQFLFEYFSETQRNKGNFPGRFSGRQFSNSRSEMNVSTLELGDSALYLCASGPNPSGGATDTQYFGPGTRLTVL.